A single sample gave rise to the 21 T cell receptor beta chains below, sequenced in a study of regulatory T cells in long-lasting Graves disease. CDR3-region Arm-PCR and iRepertoire HTBI primers produced the TCR beta libraries. Each CDR3 protein gets one entry after TCRdb re-called the multiplex PCR reads with MiXCR. The data show 500,000 to 800,000 distinct CDR3 sequences, 25% to 35% seen once. Time point defined: persistent/refractory GD, antithyroid drugs over 5 years with positive TRAb. From PBMCs, RNA was extracted and then used to make the TCR library. Material: peripheral blood mononuclear cells (PBMCs), obtained when the disease was refractory, from a patient treated with antithyroid drugs. The source of these receptors is a female donor with Graves disease.

The chain links TRBV13 to TRBJ2-1, with 9 bases that match TRBD2. V shed 3 bases and J 7 bases; nucleotides not matched to a gene: 4. CDR1 and CDR2 from the germline V gene are PRHDT and FYEKMQ (reference sequence). The CDR3 covers 14 residues. CDR3 sequence (DNA): TGTGCCAGCAGCTTTATTAGCGGGAGTAATGAGCAGTTCTTC. Its protein is CASSFISGSNEQFF.

Concerning this clonotype itself: A read error may account for a junction end that differs from germline. The CDR3, as DNA: TGTGCCAGCGGTGAAATAGCGGGAGGTGAGACCCAGTACTTC. Encoded protein: CASGEIAGGETQYF. V usage is TRBV2 and J usage is TRBJ2-5; 10 positions agree with TRBD2. The CDR3 has 14 amino acids. The germline CDR1 and CDR2 sequences are SNHLY and FYNNEI.

This clonotype turned up a few times. The rearrangement links TRBV18 to TRBJ1-1; no definite D call. The CDR3 has 16 amino acids. CDR1 is KGHSH and CDR2 is LQKENI in the germline V gene. Trimming cost V 2 bases and J 1 base, with 14 bases left between them. The CDR3 nucleotides read TGTGCCAGCTCACCAAGGTTGGGCCAGGCGAACACTGAAGCTTTCTTT. Its translation is CASSPRLGQANTEAFF.

The J gene is TRBJ2-7, the V gene TRBV5-1, with 12 bases identical to TRBD1. The V and J ends lost 0 bases and 7 bases, in that order; junction bases with no gene match: 11. This CDR3 comprises 17 residues. The germline V gene encodes CDR1 SGHRS and CDR2 YFSETQ. The chain's CDR3 is CASSLAGTGGAVGEQYF. The DNA for the CDR3 is TGCGCCAGCAGCTTGGCCGGGACAGGGGGCGCGGTAGGGGAGCAGTACTTC. The variable domain in full, with the rest retrieved from reference TRBV5-1 and TRBJ2-7, is KAGVTQTPRYLIKTRGQQVTLSCSPISGHRSVSWYQQTPGQGLQFLFEYFSETQRNKGNFPGRFSGRQFSNSRSEMNVSTLELGDSALYLCASSLAGTGGAVGEQYFGPGTRLTVT.

This clonotype was seen ten or more times. V is TRBV15 and J is TRBJ1-5; possibly TRBD1 for D (5 bases). The CDR3 covers 15 residues. The germline gives CDR1 LNHNV, CDR2 YYDKDF (reference sequence). Trimming pared 1 base from V and 4 bases from J, leaving 11 bases between. The CDR3 DNA reads as TGTGCCACCAGCAGAGGGGGACGGGAGAATCAGCCCCAGCATTTT. Its protein product is CATSRGGRENQPQHF.

This chain joins TRBV5-6 and TRBJ1-5; a weak D match, TRBD1 (5 bases). The CDR3 consists of 13 residues. Germline CDR1 is SGHDT and CDR2 is YYEEEE. V was pared by 1 base and J by 9 bases, with 11 bases between. CDR3 sequence: CASSLSGTGPQHF. The CDR3 DNA reads as TGTGCCAGCAGCTTGTCCGGGACGGGGCCCCAGCATTTT.

This clonotype was seen many times. The J gene is TRBJ2-7, the V gene TRBV11-2; no clear D. V lost 5 bases to trimming and J lost 2 bases, with 13 bases between them. The CDR3 has 14 amino acids. Germline loops: CDR1 SGHAT, CDR2 FQNNGV. The DNA of the CDR3 is TGTGCCAGCAGCCTCGACATAGCCCCCTACGAGCAGTACTTC. This codes for CASSLDIAPYEQYF.

CDR3 residues: CATSRDKTGVGETQYF. The CDR3 nucleotides read TGTGCCACCAGCAGAGATAAAACGGGAGTAGGTGAGACCCAGTACTTC. The chain links TRBV15 to TRBJ2-5; possible D gene TRBD2, 6 bases. Looked up from germline, CDR1 is LNHNV and CDR2 is YYDKDF (reference sequence). This CDR3 region has 16 residues. Trimming stripped 0 bases from V and 5 bases from J, with 16 bases between.

In its sample, this clonotype was seen many times. This chain connects TRBV12-5 to TRBJ2-7; D gene unclear. V gave up 1 base and J gave up 0 bases, with 4 bases separating them. The CDR3 contains 13 residues. The germline CDR1 and CDR2 sequences are LGHNT and FRNRAP. CDR3 protein: CASGLDNSYEQYF. The CDR3 coding sequence is TGTGCTAGTGGTTTGGACAACTCCTACGAGCAGTACTTC.

The chain joins TRBV7-2 to TRBJ2-3; a weak D match, TRBD1 (6 bases). This CDR3 spans 14 amino acids. Germline CDR1 is SGHTA and CDR2 is FQGNSA. V lost 1 base to trimming and J lost 4 bases, with 9 bases between them. The CDR3 bases are TGTGCCAGCAGCTTAGACAGGGTGGCAGATACGCAGTATTTT. This codes for CASSLDRVADTQYF.

V usage is TRBV10-3 and J usage is TRBJ1-1; maybe TRBD1 (5 bases). The CDR3 has 13 amino acids. The V and J ends lost 3 bases and 2 bases respectively, with 7 bases between them. Looked up from germline, CDR1 is ENHRY and CDR2 is SYGVKD. The CDR3 spells CAISEGDNTEAFF. CDR3 nucleotides: TGTGCCATCAGTGAAGGGGATAACACTGAAGCTTTCTTT.

This clonotype was recorded a few times. J is TRBJ1-4 and V is TRBV20-1; the match to TRBD1 covers 9 bases. This CDR3 comprises 14 residues. V shed 7 bases and J 7 bases; nucleotides not matched to a gene: 10. From germline, CDR1 is DFQATT and CDR2 SNEGSKA (reference sequence). CDR3 in amino acids: CSVPGDRVSEKLFF. The CDR3 region has the DNA TGCAGTGTACCGGGGGACAGGGTCTCTGAAAAACTGTTTTTT.

This clonotype was counted ten times or more. The V call is TRBV27, the J call TRBJ1-6; D is unclear. CDR1 and CDR2 from the germline V gene are MNHEY and SMNVEV (reference sequence). The CDR3 length is 16 residues. The germline V and J ends were trimmed by 1 base and 0 bases, with 7 bases remaining between them. As DNA, the CDR3 is TGTGCCAGCAGTTTATGGAAACTCTCCTATAATTCACCCCTCCACTTT. Its protein is CASSLWKLSYNSPLHF.

The gene calls are TRBV28 and TRBJ2-5, with 8 bases identical to TRBD1. Germline V CDR1 and CDR2: MDHEN, SYDVKM. This CDR3 has 15 amino acids. Trimming removed 6 bases from V and 1 base from J; junction bases left unmatched: 7. In DNA form, the CDR3 reads TGTGCCAGCAGCTCGGGACAGGACTCCCAAGAGACCCAGTACTTC. It yields the protein CASSSGQDSQETQYF.

This clonotype turned up a few times. The V and J genes are TRBV12-3 or TRBV12-4 and TRBJ1-6; D is unclear. The CDR3 covers 12 residues. V was shortened by 5 bases and J by 9 bases, with 8 bases between the two germline ends. The CDR3 loop reads CASSKTRSPLHF. For the CDR3, the DNA is TGTGCCAGCAGTAAAACTCGTTCACCCCTCCACTTT.

The table lists this clonotype with a few counts. This rearrangement joins TRBV5-1 to TRBJ1-2, with a tentative D call TRBD1 (5 bases). Germline-derived CDR1 and CDR2 are SGHRS and YFSETQ. The CDR3 extends over 15 amino acids. The ends were cut back, 0 bases at V and 4 bases at J, with 13 bases in the middle. The CDR3 is CASSLAGEDGYGYTF. CDR3 DNA: TGCGCCAGCAGCTTGGCGGGGGAGGATGGCTATGGCTACACCTTC. Based on the CDR3 plus reference TRBV5-1 and TRBJ1-2, the full variable domain is KAGVTQTPRYLIKTRGQQVTLSCSPISGHRSVSWYQQTPGQGLQFLFEYFSETQRNKGNFPGRFSGRQFSNSRSEMNVSTLELGDSALYLCASSLAGEDGYGYTFGSGTRLTVV.

The gene calls are TRBV12-3 or TRBV12-4 and TRBJ1-6; the D gene is possibly TRBD1 (5 bases). The CDR3 extends over 14 amino acids. V lost 6 bases and J lost 9, with 15 bases in between. CDR3 nucleotides: TGTGCCAGCAGCACCGGGACGATTGGTTCACCCCTCCACTTT. Translation: CASSTGTIGSPLHF.

A few counts support this clonotype. The V and J genes are TRBV12-3 or TRBV12-4 and TRBJ1-1, with D unresolved. The ends were cut back, 3 bases at V and 0 bases at J, with 5 bases in the middle. This CDR3 comprises 13 residues. The DNA for the CDR3 is TGTGCCAGCAGTTTCAAGTTGAACACTGAAGCTTTCTTT. It translates to CASSFKLNTEAFF.

This clonotype was counted only a few times. The V gene is TRBV5-6, the J gene TRBJ2-7, with D perhaps matching TRBD1 (6 bases). This CDR3 contains 14 residues. In germline, CDR1 is SGHDT, CDR2 YYEEEE. Trimming shortened V by 1 base and J by 5 bases, and 13 bases separated the two germline ends. The chain's CDR3 is CASSLTRGGHEQYF. CDR3 in DNA: TGTGCCAGCAGCTTGACTAGAGGGGGACACGAGCAGTACTTC. Complete variable domain (other parts from reference TRBV5-6 and TRBJ2-7): DAGVTQSPTHLIKTRGQQVTLRCSPKSGHDTVSWYQQALGQGPQFIFQYYEEEERQRGNFPDRFSGHQFPNYSSELNVNALLLGDSALYLCASSLTRGGHEQYFGPGTRLTVT.

V usage is TRBV9 and J usage is TRBJ2-2; TRBD2 matches 8 bases. Germline loops: CDR1 SGDLS, CDR2 YYNGEE. The CDR3 spans 15 residues. The V segment lost 0 bases and the J segment 5 bases; nucleotides outside the gene matches: 3. The CDR3 nucleotides are TGTGCCAGCAGCGTAGCTACGGGGGGGACCGGGGAGCTGTTTTTT. This codes for CASSVATGGTGELFF. Filled out from reference TRBV9 and TRBJ2-2, the complete variable domain reads DSGVTQTPKHLITATGQRVTLRCSPRSGDLSVYWYQQSLDQGLQFLIQYYNGEERAKGNILERFSAQQFPDLHSELNLSSLELGDSALYFCASSVATGGTGELFFGEGSRLTVL.

The chain combines TRBV11-2 with TRBJ2-7, with D maybe TRBD2 (5 bases). V gave up 8 bases and J gave up 7 bases, with 12 bases separating them. Germline V gives CDR1 SGHAT, CDR2 FQNNGV. This CDR3 region has 11 residues. The CDR3 region is CASGSGWEQYF. In nucleotides, the CDR3 is TGTGCCAGCGGTTCGGGGTGGGAGCAGTACTTC.